This T cell receptor beta chain was retrieved from a study of T cells in Graves' hyperthyroidism and ophthalmopathy. V lost 0 bases, J lost 9 bases, and 3 bases stayed unmatched. This CDR3 is 15 amino acids long. The germline gives CDR1 MGHDK, CDR2 SYGVNS. As concerns this clonotype: Its antigen is not known.

TCR beta CDR3 region amplification was performed from RNA transcripts. The TCR CDR3 was amplified in a first-round RT-PCR using the HTBI primer set. From the multiplex PCR reads, TCRdb called clonotypes with MiXCR, one entry per CDR3 protein. Seen here are about 100,000 distinct CDR3 sequences, approximately 16% observed once, and the top ten hold 42%. Regarding the study as a whole: In the analysis, a 13 V-J model separated ophthalmopathy from stable hyperthyroidism.

Sequenced: blood. This chain joins TRBV25-1 and TRBJ2-1; 12 bases fit TRBD2. This TCR derives from a woman aged 50 to 65 with Graves' hyperthyroidism. The CDR3 loop is CASSEYGLAGSEQFF. CDR3 sequence (DNA): TGTGCCAGCAGTGAATATGGACTAGCGGGAAGTGAGCAGTTCTTC.